This TCR beta chain is from a study of T-cell memory formation after mild COVID-19. TCRdb processed the 5' RACE reads anew with MiXCR; each CDR3 protein has one entry. The sample has 530,000 or so distinct CDR3 sequences; roughly 17% are singletons. CDR3 length: 17 amino acids. The J segment lost 5 bases and the V segment lost 5 bases, leaving 11 bases of the junction unmatched. Germline CDR1 and CDR2: MNHEY and SMNVEV (reference sequence). The sequenced sample was PBMCs or a T cell subset sorted from them (not recorded which). This TCR derives from an adult woman who had mild COVID-19 (a few samples of this study predate the infection). Cell type and time point are not known. The chain carries TRBV27 and TRBJ2-7; 14 bases fit TRBD2. CDR3 nucleotides: TGTGCCAGCAGTCCCGGGACTAGCGGGAGTTTCGGCGACGAGCAGTACTTC. It yields the protein CASSPGTSGSFGDEQYF.